This passage covers 4 T cell receptor beta chains from one sample sequenced in a study of blood T cell repertoires in COVID-19. Generated by immunoSEQ multiplex PCR, the TCRdb table keeps only in-frame clones and is missing some. The sample lists roughly 280,000 clones, 88% occurring once. The specimen was PBMCs or T cells enriched from blood (not recorded which). The receptors shown here come from a woman aged 45-60 years who had recovered from COVID-19.

This clone was observed a single time. This rearrangement joins TRBV7-3 to TRBJ2-3; 10 bases line up with TRBD2. This CDR3 contains 16 residues. Germline V gene sequence: CDR1 SGHTA, CDR2 FQGTGA. The junction had 4 bases not matched to a gene; V was cut back by 4 bases and J by 0 bases. The CDR3 DNA reads TGTGCCAGCAGCTCCAAACTAGCGGGGAGCACAGATACGCAGTATTTT. It translates to CASSSKLAGSTDTQYF.

The CDR3 region is CAWSFPGGSGNQPQHF. The CDR3 DNA follows: TGTGCCTGGAGTTTCCCGGGAGGCTCTGGGAATCAGCCCCAGCATTTT. The chain links TRBV30 to TRBJ1-5, with unresolved D. The CDR3 is 16 amino acids. V gave up 2 bases and J gave up 4 bases, with 18 bases separating them. Germline CDR1 reads GTSNPN; CDR2 reads SVGIG (reference sequence).

The rearrangement joins TRBV21-1 to TRBJ1-2. TRBV21-1 is shown as a pseudogene. CDR3 length: 14 residues. This chain's CDR3 is CASRITGLDNGYTF. The CDR3 nucleotides read TGTGCCAGCAGAATAACGGGACTAGATAATGGCTACACCTTC.

Here the CDR3 reads CASSFGTGGNQPQHF. The CDR3 DNA reads TGTGCCAGCAGCTTCGGGACAGGGGGCAATCAGCCCCAGCATTTT. The V and J genes are TRBV7-2 and TRBJ1-5; 10 bases agree with TRBD1. The CDR3 contains 15 residues. The germline V gene encodes CDR1 SGHTA and CDR2 FQGNSA. Trimming took 3 bases from V and 2 from J; bases not matched to a gene: 1.